The 7 T cell receptor beta chains listed next were all sequenced from one sample in a study of cytomegalovirus exposure and HLA in healthy donors (dated 2017 in TCRdb). The method behind the library was the immunoSEQ multiplex PCR assay. The table was pulled from immuneACCESS by TCRdb, which kept in-frame rearrangements only. Such tables lose some clones; where checked, under half of the loss comes from unresolved V genes, and the rest has no known cause. Present in this sample are under 200,000 clones, less than 90% of which were seen just once. The ten largest make up 4.5% to 7% of the sample. Sequencing input: PBMCs. The receptors were sampled from a woman in her 30s in good health and CMV-seronegative.

V is TRBV28 and J is TRBJ1-1; maybe TRBD1 (5 bases). CDR1 MDHEN and CDR2 SYDVKM come from the germline V gene. V shed 8 bases and J shed 4 bases, with 8 bases lying between them. The CDR3 runs 11 residues. CDR3: CASWGVTEAFF. The CDR3 region has the DNA TGTGCCAGCTGGGGGGTCACTGAAGCTTTCTTT.

The genes are TRBV5-4 and TRBJ1-2, with 10 bases identical to TRBD1. CDR1 and CDR2 from the germline V gene are SGHNT and YYREEE (reference sequence). Trimming removed 4 bases from V and 6 bases from J; junction bases left unmatched: 9. The CDR3 is made up of 15 amino acids. CDR3 in amino acids: CASSDRDRGLHGYTF. CDR3 coding DNA: TGTGCCAGCAGCGACCGGGACAGGGGCCTTCATGGCTACACCTTC.

The V and J genes are TRBV6-1 and TRBJ2-7; D call uncertain. Trimming cost V 2 bases and J 2 bases, with 22 bases left between them. CDR1 and CDR2 (germline): MNHNS, SASEGT. This CDR3 comprises 18 residues. The CDR3 region has the DNA TGTGCCAGCAGTGAATGGAGCCAATTCATAAGCAGTGCCTACGAGCAGTACTTC. As protein: CASSEWSQFISSAYEQYF.

The chain employs TRBV29-1 and TRBJ2-5; D may be TRBD2 (6 bases). Trimming shortened V by 7 bases and J by 4 bases, and 7 bases separated the two germline ends. The CDR3 runs 10 residues. Germline-derived CDR1 and CDR2 are SQVTM and ANQGSEA. DNA for the CDR3: TGCAGCGGGAGGGGAGAGACCCAGTACTTC. Translated, it gives CSGRGETQYF.

This clone has only a few counts. The genes are TRBV15 and TRBJ2-7, with D possibly being TRBD1 or TRBD2 (5 bases each). Per the germline V gene, CDR1 is LNHNV and CDR2 is YYDKDF (reference sequence). The V end was cut by 4 bases, the J end by 5 bases, with 12 bases between. The CDR3 consists of 13 residues. The CDR3 region has the DNA TGTGCCACCAGCACGAGGGGTGACGACGAGCAGTACTTC. It translates to CATSTRGDDEQYF.

The rearrangement joins TRBV4-1 to TRBJ2-6; 12 bases are shared with TRBD1. The CDR3 spans 20 residues. Germline V gene data show CDR1 as MGHRA and CDR2 as YSYEKL. V lost 3 bases and J lost 3; bases outside the gene matches: 12. DNA for the CDR3: TGCGCCAGCAGCCACACTACCGCCGGGACAGGGGGCAGTGGGGCCAACGTCCTGACTTTC. It codes for CASSHTTAGTGGSGANVLTF.

CDR3 in amino acids: CATSEDRSGNQPQHF. As DNA, the CDR3 is TGTGCCACCAGCGAGGATCGGTCAGGGAATCAGCCCCAGCATTTT. This rearrangement joins TRBV15 to TRBJ1-5; D might be TRBD1 (5 bases). Germline assignment: CDR1 LNHNV and CDR2 YYDKDF (reference sequence). This CDR3 has 15 amino acids. Trimming removed 5 bases from V and 4 bases from J, with 15 bases in between.